These 18 T cell receptor beta chains were all obtained from the same sample, sequenced in a study of T cells after yellow fever vaccination. A single record per CDR3 protein comes from TCRdb applying MiXCR to the 5' RACE reads. The table records 150,000 to 200,000 distinct CDR3 sequences, approximately 6% of them present only once. The sample consisted of CD4+ T cells sorted from PBMCs, taken on the day of the first yellow fever vaccination. These receptors originate from a man aged 18 to 35 who received the YFV17D yellow fever vaccine.

This clonotype was observed a few times. The rearrangement joins TRBV4-3 to TRBJ2-3, with D unclear. The CDR3 length is 13 residues. The germline gives CDR1 LGHNA, CDR2 YSLEER. V lost 4 bases to trimming and J lost 6 bases, with 11 bases between them. The DNA for the CDR3 is TGCGCCAGCAGCCCCCTTGTCGGTGATACGCAGTATTTT. It yields the protein CASSPLVGDTQYF.

V gene TRBV5-1 combines with J gene TRBJ2-7; 8 nucleotides line up with TRBD2. V dropped 0 bases and J dropped 5; count of bases not matched to a gene: 7. CDR3 size: 15 residues. The germline V gene encodes CDR1 SGHRS and CDR2 YFSETQ. The CDR3 sequence is CASSLGLGTRDEQYF. CDR3 coding DNA: TGCGCCAGCAGCTTGGGGCTCGGGACTAGGGACGAGCAGTACTTC.

This clonotype was detected ten times or more. The gene calls are TRBV25-1 and TRBJ1-2; no reliable D call. The CDR3 is made up of 14 amino acids. Trimming shortened V by 1 base and J by 5 bases, and 11 bases separated the two germline ends. Germline V lookup: CDR1 MGHDK, CDR2 SYGVNS. CDR3 DNA: TGTGCCAGCAGTGAATGGTGGACCGAGTATGGCTACACCTTC. Encoded protein: CASSEWWTEYGYTF.

This clonotype appeared a few times. The rearrangement uses TRBV20-1 and TRBJ1-5; 7 bases match TRBD1. Germline lookup yields CDR1 DFQATT and CDR2 SNEGSKA (reference sequence). The CDR3 totals 11 residues. V trimming: 4 bases; J trimming: 8 bases; junction bases outside the gene matches: 2. The CDR3 spells CSATGGEPQHF. In nucleotides, the CDR3 is TGCAGTGCTACAGGGGGGGAGCCCCAGCATTTT.

The CDR3, as DNA: TGTGCCAGCAGCCAGCGGGACAGCTTATACAATGAGCAGTTCTTC. Translating gives CASSQRDSLYNEQFF. The rearrangement links TRBV3-1 to TRBJ2-1; possible D gene TRBD1, 7 bases. Germline assignment: CDR1 LGHDT and CDR2 YNNKEL (reference sequence). V was cut by 3 bases and J by 4 bases, with 13 bases left in between. CDR3 length: 15 residues.

The chain joins TRBV7-2 to TRBJ1-6; possibly TRBD1 for D (5 bases). V was pared by 2 bases and J by 5 bases, with 10 bases between. The length of the CDR3 is 15 residues. The V gene's germline CDR1 is SGHTA and CDR2 FQGNSA. The CDR3 coding sequence is TGTGCCAGCAGCTTACCTCGGGGCCATAATTCACCCCTCCACTTT. Its translation: CASSLPRGHNSPLHF.

This clonotype counts as medium-sized (0.01 to 0.1%). The chain employs TRBV3-1 and TRBJ2-1; TRBD1 or TRBD2 may be the D gene (5 bases each). The CDR3 runs 15 residues. Trimming took 4 bases from V and 9 from J, leaving 19 bases between them. Germline loops: CDR1 LGHDT, CDR2 YNNKEL (reference sequence). The CDR3 region has the DNA TGTGCCAGCAGCCTACGGGACGCCAGCGGTTCTGAGCAGTTCTTC. It codes for CASSLRDASGSEQFF.

J is TRBJ2-3 and V is TRBV6-2 or TRBV6-3; 8 bases are a match to TRBD2. V lost 2 bases and J lost 0; bases outside the gene matches: 7. This CDR3 has 17 amino acids. Germline V gives CDR1 MNHEY, CDR2 SVGEGT. The CDR3 here is CASSYRSGGYSTDTQYF. In DNA form, the CDR3 reads TGTGCCAGCAGTTACCGTTCGGGGGGGTATAGCACAGATACGCAGTATTTT.

This clonotype was observed many times. The genes are TRBV5-1 and TRBJ2-5, with 12 bases that match TRBD2. The trim removed 0 bases at V and 7 bases at J, leaving 10 bases unmatched. The CDR3 is 17 residues long. Germline V gene sequence: CDR1 SGHRS, CDR2 YFSETQ. CDR3 in DNA: TGCGCCAGCAGCTTGGGACTAGCGGGGGCCTCGGAGTCGACCCAGTACTTC. It yields the protein CASSLGLAGASESTQYF.

This clonotype appeared a few times. CDR3 region: CASSHEGNSINIQYF. Written as DNA, the CDR3 is TGCGCCAGCAGCCACGAGGGTAATAGTATAAACATTCAGTACTTC. The chain carries TRBV4-1 and TRBJ2-4; possibly TRBD2 for D (5 bases). Germline V gene lookup returns CDR1 MGHRA and CDR2 YSYEKL. Between the trimmed V and J ends, which lost 3 bases and 6 bases, there was a span of 15 bases. The CDR3 has 15 residues.

The rearrangement joins TRBV7-3 to TRBJ2-6; TRBD1 is a possible D gene (6 bases). The V gene lost 6 bases and the J gene lost 1 base, with 10 bases spanning the gap. This CDR3 spans 15 amino acids. Germline-derived CDR1 and CDR2 are SGHTA and FQGTGA. The CDR3 spells CASRGGRSGANVLTF. The CDR3 DNA sequence: TGTGCCAGCAGAGGGGGACGTTCTGGGGCCAACGTCCTGACTTTC.

This clonotype was seen many times. V and J are TRBV4-3 and TRBJ2-2; D gene ambiguous. V dropped 5 bases and J dropped 3 bases, with 13 bases sitting between them. The CDR3 consists of 15 residues. In germline, CDR1 is LGHNA, CDR2 YSLEER. The CDR3 DNA reads as TGCGCCAGCAGCAAAGGGATAGGCTACACCGGGGAGCTGTTTTTT. Amino acid sequence: CASSKGIGYTGELFF.

V is TRBV12-3 or TRBV12-4 and J is TRBJ2-5, with D unresolved. Trimming stripped 1 base from V and 5 bases from J, with 8 bases between. There are 13 residues in the CDR3. The CDR3 coding sequence is TGTGCCAGCAGTTTAGTGGCGCCGGAGACCCAGTACTTC. Its translation: CASSLVAPETQYF.

This clonotype was seen at least ten times. This chain connects TRBV7-3 to TRBJ1-2, with D perhaps matching TRBD1 (6 bases). Germline V gene lookup returns CDR1 SGHTA and CDR2 FQGTGA. This CDR3 comprises 14 residues. The V and J ends lost 3 bases and 4 bases respectively, with 12 bases between them. The CDR3 loop reads CASSLRGGIYGYTF. The CDR3 region has the DNA TGTGCCAGCAGCTTGAGAGGGGGTATCTATGGCTACACCTTC.

This clonotype occurred a few times. This rearrangement joins TRBV24-1 to TRBJ1-4, with D maybe TRBD1 (6 bases). V lost 11 bases and J lost 8, with 17 bases in between. Germline V gene lookup returns CDR1 KGHDR and CDR2 SFDVKD. The length of the CDR3 is 13 residues. CDR3 amino acids: CARNSQGLEKLFF. CDR3 nucleotide sequence: TGTGCCAGGAATTCCCAGGGGCTCGAAAAACTGTTTTTT.

This clonotype showed up just a few times. The chain recombines TRBV6-6 with TRBJ1-2; 7 positions match TRBD1. The CDR3 loop spans 13 amino acids. The germline gives CDR1 MNHNY, CDR2 SVGAGI (reference sequence). After removal of 10 bases from V and 3 bases from J, the junction contained 8 bases not matched to a gene. Here the CDR3 reads CAIGRDSYYGYTF. In DNA, the CDR3 is TGTGCCATCGGCCGGGACAGCTACTATGGCTACACCTTC.

This sequence joins TRBV10-3 and TRBJ2-7; TRBD2 aligns across 13 bases. There are 14 residues in the CDR3. The junction had 1 base not matched to a gene; V was cut back by 6 bases and J by 2 bases. CDR1 and CDR2 from the germline V gene are ENHRY and SYGVKD. The DNA for the CDR3 is TGTGCCATCAGAGGGACTAGCGGGGCCTACGAGCAGTACTTC. It codes for CAIRGTSGAYEQYF.

Many counts were recorded for this clonotype. In DNA, the CDR3 is TGCAGCACCCAAAGGGGGGCGGAAGAGACCCAGTACTTC. Residues: CSTQRGAEETQYF. V is TRBV29-1 and J is TRBJ2-5, with D perhaps TRBD1 or TRBD2 (6 bases each). This CDR3 region has 13 residues. The V and J ends lost 8 bases and 3 bases respectively, with 16 bases between them. Germline CDR1 and CDR2: SQVTM and ANQGSEA.